This entry features one T cell receptor beta chain sequence. Germline-derived CDR1 and CDR2 are MNHNY and SVGAGI (reference sequence). CDR3 length: 16 amino acids. The V end was cut by 5 bases, the J end by 8 bases, with 24 bases between. Libraries were prepared by immunoSEQ multiplex PCR; TCRdb keeps only in-frame clonotypes and omits some of them. The sample holds fewer than 110,000 clones, 95% to 96% seen once. The sample comes from a study of technical replicates of blood from a few donors. J is TRBJ1-2 and V is TRBV6-6, with D maybe TRBD1 (6 bases). The sample taken for sequencing was T cells isolated from PBMCs. This receptor was taken from a human donor in good health. In DNA form, the CDR3 reads TGTGCCAGCAGTCATACCTCGGCGGGGGGCGGTGAAGGCTACACCTTC. It encodes CASSHTSAGGGEGYTF.